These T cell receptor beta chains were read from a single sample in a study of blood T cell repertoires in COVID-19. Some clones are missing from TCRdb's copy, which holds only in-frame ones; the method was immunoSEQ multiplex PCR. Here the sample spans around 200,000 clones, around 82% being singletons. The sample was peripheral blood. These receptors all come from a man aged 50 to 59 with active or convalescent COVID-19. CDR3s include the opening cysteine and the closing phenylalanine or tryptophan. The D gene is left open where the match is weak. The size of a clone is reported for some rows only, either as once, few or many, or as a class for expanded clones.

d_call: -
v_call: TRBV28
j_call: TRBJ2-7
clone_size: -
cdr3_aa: CASSPYVLFEQYF
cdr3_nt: TGTGCCAGCAGTCCCTACGTTCTTTTCGAGCAGTACTTC

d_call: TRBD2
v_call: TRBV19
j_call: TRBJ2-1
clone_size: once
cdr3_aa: CASSGASGRANEQFF
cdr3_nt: TGTGCCAGCAGTGGGGCTAGCGGGAGGGCGAATGAGCAGTTCTTC

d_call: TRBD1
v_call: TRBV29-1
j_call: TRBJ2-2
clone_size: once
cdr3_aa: CSVDTTHSTTGGYTGELFF
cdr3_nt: TGCAGCGTTGACACAACCCATTCCACGACAGGGGGATACACCGGGGAGCTGTTTTTT

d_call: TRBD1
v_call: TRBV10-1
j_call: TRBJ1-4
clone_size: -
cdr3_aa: CASSPSTGRGEKLFF
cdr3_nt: TGCGCCAGCAGCCCCTCGACAGGGAGAGGCGAAAAACTGTTTTTT

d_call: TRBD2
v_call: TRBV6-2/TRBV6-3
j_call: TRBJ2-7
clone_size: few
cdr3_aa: CASSYSPGGGYEQYF
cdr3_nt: TGTGCCAGCAGTTACTCCCCGGGAGGCGGCTACGAGCAGTACTTC

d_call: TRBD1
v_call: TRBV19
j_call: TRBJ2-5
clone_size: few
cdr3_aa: CASSVGGTGGERETQYF
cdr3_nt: TGTGCCAGTAGCGTGGGTGGGACAGGGGGCGAACGAGAGACCCAGTACTTC

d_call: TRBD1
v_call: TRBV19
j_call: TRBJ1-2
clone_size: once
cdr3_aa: CASSIDLDRVEFGYTF
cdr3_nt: TGTGCCAGTAGTATAGATCTGGACAGGGTAGAATTCGGCTACACCTTC

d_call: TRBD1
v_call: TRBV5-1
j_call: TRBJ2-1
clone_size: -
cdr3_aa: CASSLAGGDLYNEQFF
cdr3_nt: TGCGCCAGCAGCTTAGCAGGGGGCGATTTGTACAATGAGCAGTTCTTC

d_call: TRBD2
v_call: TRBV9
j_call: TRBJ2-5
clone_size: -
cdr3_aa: CASSLSGGVGETQYF
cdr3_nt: TGTGCCAGCAGCCTCAGCGGGGGGGTGGGTGAGACCCAGTACTTC

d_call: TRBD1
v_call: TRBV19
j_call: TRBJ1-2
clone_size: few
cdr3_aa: CASSDRARYGYTF
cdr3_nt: TGTGCCAGCAGCGACAGGGCGCGCTATGGCTACACCTTC

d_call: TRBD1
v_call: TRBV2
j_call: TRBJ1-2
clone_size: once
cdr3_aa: CASNFRDRGNGYTF
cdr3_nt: TGTGCCAGCAACTTCCGGGACAGGGGTAATGGCTACACCTTC

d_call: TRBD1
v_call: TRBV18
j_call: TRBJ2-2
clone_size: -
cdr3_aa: CASSLPGTGKVGELFF
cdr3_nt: TGTGCCAGCTCACTTCCCGGGACAGGGAAGGTCGGGGAGCTGTTTTTT

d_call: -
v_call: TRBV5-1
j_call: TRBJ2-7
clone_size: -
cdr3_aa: CASTTGGAEREQYF
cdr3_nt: TGCGCCAGCACCACAGGGGGGGCGGAGCGCGAGCAGTACTTC

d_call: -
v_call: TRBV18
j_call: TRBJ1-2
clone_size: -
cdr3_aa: CASSPPGRGGYTF
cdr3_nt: TGTGCCAGCTCACCACCGGGGCGAGGCGGCTACACCTTC

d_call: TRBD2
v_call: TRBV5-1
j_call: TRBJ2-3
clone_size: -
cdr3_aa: CASSLVGGRSTDTQYF
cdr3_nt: TGCGCCAGCAGCTTGGTTGGCGGGAGGAGCACAGATACGCAGTATTTT

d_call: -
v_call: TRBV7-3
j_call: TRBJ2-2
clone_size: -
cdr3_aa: CASSPFWNTGELFF
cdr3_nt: TGTGCCAGCAGCCCTTTTTGGAACACCGGGGAGCTGTTTTTT

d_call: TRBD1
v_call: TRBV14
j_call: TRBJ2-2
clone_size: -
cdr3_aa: CASSQDRTGELFF
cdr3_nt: TGTGCCAGCAGCCAGGACAGGACCGGGGAGCTGTTTTTT

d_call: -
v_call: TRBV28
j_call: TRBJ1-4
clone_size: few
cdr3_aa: CASRSIQGWGEKLFF
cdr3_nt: TGTGCCAGCAGGTCCATCCAGGGGTGGGGTGAAAAACTGTTTTTT

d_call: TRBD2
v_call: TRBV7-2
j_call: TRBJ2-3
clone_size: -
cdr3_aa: CASSLGGSGEADTQYF
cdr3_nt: TGTGCCAGCAGCTTAGGGGGTAGCGGGGAAGCAGATACGCAGTATTTT

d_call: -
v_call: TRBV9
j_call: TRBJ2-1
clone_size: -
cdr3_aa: CASSVGPGFVEQFF
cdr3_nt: TGTGCCAGCAGCGTAGGTCCGGGGTTCGTTGAGCAGTTCTTC

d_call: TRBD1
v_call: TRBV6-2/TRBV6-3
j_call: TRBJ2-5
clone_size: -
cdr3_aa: CASSYPRTGGDQETQYF
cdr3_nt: TGTGCCAGCAGTTACCCCCGGACAGGGGGCGACCAAGAGACCCAGTACTTC

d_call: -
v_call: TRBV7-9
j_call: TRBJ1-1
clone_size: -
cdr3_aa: CASSLRSKPMNTEAFF
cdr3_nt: TGTGCCAGCAGCCTGAGGTCCAAACCTATGAACACTGAAGCTTTCTTT

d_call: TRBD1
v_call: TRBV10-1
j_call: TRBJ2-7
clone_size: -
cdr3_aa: CASSPRGTEPYEQYF
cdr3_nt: TGCGCCAGCAGTCCCAGGGGGACAGAACCCTACGAGCAGTACTTC